This TCR beta chain is drawn from a study of blood T cell repertoires in COVID-19. Study background: There were acute and convalescent COVID-19 samples, and they came from the United States, Italy and Spain.

This CDR3 has 16 residues. CDR1 and CDR2 (germline): SGHRS, YFSETQ. With V trimmed by 4 bases and J by 5 bases, 6 bases remained unmatched. This clone occurred once. Per the original data handling: Amplifying reference gene primers gave estimates of nucleated cell counts. Repertoires were generated with immunoSEQ multiplex PCR, while TCRdb's copy carries only in-frame clones and drops some. The V and J calls and clone size were taken over from that table, and D and trimming were inferred from the DNA. The data hold some 110,000 clones, with around 80% observed a single time. This chain connects TRBV5-1 to TRBJ2-5; TRBD2 matches at 15 bases. The TCR was taken from a woman aged 70 to 79 with acute or convalescent COVID-19. Sequenced input: peripheral blood. The CDR3, as DNA: TGCGCCAGCAGCCAGGGACTAGCGGGAGGAGAGGAGACCCAGTACTTC. It translates to CASSQGLAGGEETQYF.